This is a list of T cell receptor beta chains from one sample in a study of blood T cell repertoires in COVID-19. Clones were sequenced by immunoSEQ multiplex PCR, and TCRdb holds only the in-frame ones, with some missing. The sample shows fewer than 500,000 clones, 75% to 90% of them seen only once. Sequenced sample: peripheral blood. The receptor source for this set is a woman in her twenties or thirties with active or convalescent COVID-19. CDR3s include the opening cysteine and the closing phenylalanine or tryptophan. A D gene is named only where the DNA matches it firmly. For some rows the clone size is stated as once, few or many, or as a class when expanded; others skip it.

D	V	J	size	DNA	CDR3
-	TRBV4-1	TRBJ1-4	-	TGCGCCAGCAGCCACACCTCTGGCACTAATGAAAAACTGTTTTTT	CASSHTSGTNEKLFF
TRBD2	TRBV5-5	TRBJ2-1	-	TGTGCCAGCAGCTTATCCAGCGGGGAATACAATGAGCAGTTCTTC	CASSLSSGEYNEQFF
-	TRBV6-5	TRBJ2-7	-	TGTGCCAGCAGTTCAAGTCGCGGAGGGAGACCTTACGAGCAGTACTTC	CASSSSRGGRPYEQYF
TRBD1	TRBV7-9	TRBJ1-2	-	TGTGCCAGCAGCTACGGGACAGAGATCTATGGCTACACCTTC	CASSYGTEIYGYTF
-	TRBV14	TRBJ2-2	few	TGTGCCAGCAGCCATACAACCGGGGAGCTGTTTTTT	CASSHTTGELFF
-	TRBV3-1/TRBV3-2	TRBJ2-1	-	TGTGCCAGCAGCCAGGGGGCACTAGGTCAGTTCTTC	CASSQGALGQFF
TRBD1	TRBV5-6	TRBJ1-2	-	TGTGCCAGCAGCTTGGATGGTGGACAGGGGGCCGTTTGGAATGGCTACACCTTC	CASSLDGGQGAVWNGYTF
TRBD2	TRBV4-1	TRBJ2-7	few	TGCGCCAGCAGCCTAGTCCCCTCCCTGCGGGAGTTCAACGAGCAGTACTTC	CASSLVPSLREFNEQYF
TRBD2	TRBV29-1	TRBJ2-3	once	TGCAGCGTTGCGGGGGGAACCACAGATACGCAGTATTTT	CSVAGGTTDTQYF
-	TRBV12-1	TRBJ1-2	-	TGTGCCAGCAGCTCCTACGACAGCAATTACTATGGCTACACCTTC	CASSSYDSNYYGYTF
-	TRBV6-4	TRBJ1-1	-	TGTGCCAGCAGTCCTCAGTCGAACACTGAAGCTTTCTTT	CASSPQSNTEAFF
TRBD1	TRBV28	TRBJ2-5	-	TGTGCCAGCAGTTCCCCGTGGACAGGGGAAGAGACCCAGTACTTC	CASSSPWTGEETQYF
-	TRBV19	TRBJ2-4	-	TGTGCCAGTAGTATTAATCTAGATGTTGCCAAAAACATTCAGTACTTC	CASSINLDVAKNIQYF
-	TRBV6-5	TRBJ1-4	few	TGTGCCAGCAGCCGTACAAGGACAAATGAAAAACTGTTTTTT	CASSRTRTNEKLFF
-	TRBV7-6	TRBJ1-1	-	TGTGCCAGCAGCTTAGCTGCAGGGGCGAACACTGAAGCTTTCTTT	CASSLAAGANTEAFF
TRBD1	TRBV11-3	TRBJ1-1	-	TGTGCCAGCAGCCCGACAGGGGGCACTGAAGCTTTCTTT	CASSPTGGTEAFF
-	TRBV5-6	TRBJ1-3	-	TGTGCCAGCAGCGCAGGATACTCTGGAAACACCATATATTTT	CASSAGYSGNTIYF
-	TRBV5-1	TRBJ1-2	-	TGCGCCAGCAGCTTGGAGGGGTATGGCTACACCTTC	CASSLEGYGYTF
-	TRBV2	TRBJ1-2	once	TGTGCCAGCAGTGAGTCATACCAGGCTCGATACTTC	CASSESYQARYF
-	TRBV6-5	TRBJ2-3	-	TGTGCCAGCAGTTACATAGGACACCCTAGCACAGATACGCAGTATTTT	CASSYIGHPSTDTQYF
TRBD1	TRBV4-1	TRBJ2-5	-	TGCGCCAGCAGCCAGGTCGGGACAGGGGTACTCCGGGAGACCCAGTACTTC	CASSQVGTGVLRETQYF
TRBD1	TRBV19	TRBJ2-6	-	TGTGCCAGTAGTAGTACAGGGGGCTCTGGGGCCAACGTCCTGACTTTC	CASSSTGGSGANVLTF
-	TRBV29-1	TRBJ2-1	-	TGCAGTTCAGGAACTAGTTACAATGAGCAGTTCTTC	CSSGTSYNEQFF
TRBD1	TRBV7-9	TRBJ1-2	-	TGTGCCAGCAGCTTAGAAGCAGGGGGCAGGGGCTACACCTTC	CASSLEAGGRGYTF
-	TRBV3-1/TRBV3-2	TRBJ2-5	-	TGTGCCAGCAGCCAAGGATGGGATGAGAGGGAAGAGACCCAGTACTTC	CASSQGWDEREETQYF
TRBD1	TRBV30	TRBJ1-1	-	TGTGCCTGGGCGGACAGGGTGAACACTGAAGCTTTCTTT	CAWADRVNTEAFF
TRBD2	TRBV9	TRBJ2-1	once	TGTGCCAGCAGCGTCCACAAGGGGACTAACTTACCAACCACTAACATAAGCTCCTACAATGAGCAGTTCTTC	CASSVHKGTNLPTTNISSYNEQFF
TRBD2	TRBV5-1	TRBJ2-3	-	TGCGCCAGCAGAACGGGACTAGCGGACAGCACAGATACGCAGTATTTT	CASRTGLADSTDTQYF
TRBD1	TRBV19	TRBJ1-1	once	TGTGCCAGTAGTGAAGGGGGCGCATTGAACACTGAAGCTTTCTTT	CASSEGGALNTEAFF
TRBD2	TRBV2	TRBJ2-1	-	TGTGCCAGCAATATAGCGGGAGGCCACAATGAGCAGTTCTTC	CASNIAGGHNEQFF
TRBD1	TRBV9	TRBJ1-1	-	TGTGCCAGCAGCGTAGTACCTCAGGGGGCGAACACTGAAGCTTTCTTT	CASSVVPQGANTEAFF
-	TRBV6-1	TRBJ1-4	-	TGTGCCAGCAGTGAATCAGCGGGGGGGTATAATGAAAAACTGTTTTTT	CASSESAGGYNEKLFF
-	TRBV5-4	TRBJ1-2	-	TGTGCCAGCAGCTTGGCAGGGGATAACTATGGCTACACCTTC	CASSLAGDNYGYTF
TRBD1	TRBV6-1	TRBJ1-2	-	TGTGCCAGCAGTGACATGGACAGGACAGGCTACACCTTC	CASSDMDRTGYTF
-	TRBV3-1/TRBV3-2	TRBJ1-1	once	TGTGCCAGCAGCCCCGCAGGGGTGAACACTGAAGCTTTCTTT	CASSPAGVNTEAFF
-	TRBV30	TRBJ1-2	-	TGTGCCTGGAGTCCCGGGTATGGCTACACCTTC	CAWSPGYGYTF
TRBD1	TRBV5-1	TRBJ1-1	few	TGCGCCAGCAGCTTGGGACAGGGAAATCTGACTGAAGCTTTCTTT	CASSLGQGNLTEAFF
TRBD1	TRBV5-1	TRBJ1-2	-	TGCGCCAGCAGCCCCGCTGGGACAGGGGGCCCAGACGATTATGGCTACACCTTC	CASSPAGTGGPDDYGYTF
TRBD2	TRBV6-5	TRBJ2-4	-	TGTGCCAGCAGGACTCCAGCGGGGGGGAAAAACATTCAGTACTTC	CASRTPAGGKNIQYF
-	TRBV10-1	TRBJ2-5	-	TGCGCCAGCAGTGAACGTCCGCCGGGATCCAAAGAGACCCAGTACTTC	CASSERPPGSKETQYF